This TCR beta chain originates from a study of identical twins. This clonotype was observed at least ten times. V was cut by 5 bases and J by 3 bases, with 18 bases left in between. The CDR3 is 16 amino acids. The V gene's germline CDR1 is MGHRA and CDR2 YSYEKL. Template switching supplied a universal primer site; unique molecular identifiers were carried on the cDNA. TCRdb passed the 5' RACE reads through MiXCR, listing each CDR3 protein once. The table includes some 1,600,000 distinct CDR3 sequences, under 35% detected once. The receptor was derived from a newborn girl in good health. Sequenced material: cord blood. The genes are TRBV4-1 and TRBJ2-3, with TRBD2 as a possible D gene (6 bases). CDR3 DNA: TGCGCCAGCAGCATCCCGACGCGGGGCACTACAGATACGCAGTATTTT. Translating it yields CASSIPTRGTTDTQYF.